This TCR beta chain was found in a study of Graves' ophthalmopathy and Graves' hyperthyroidism. RNA served as the template for amplifying TCR beta CDR3 regions. The library came from an HTBI-primed first-round RT-PCR and a second-round multiplex PCR. Each CDR3 protein gets one entry after TCRdb re-called the multiplex PCR reads with MiXCR. The repertoire holds about 150,000 distinct CDR3 sequences, less than 45% seen once, with roughly 5.2% in the top ten. This clonotype was counted many times. The sequenced sample consisted of peripheral blood. The TCR comes from a woman aged 40 to 50 with Graves' ophthalmopathy.

The CDR3 spells CASSSGGTYEQYF. The CDR3 DNA is TGCGCCAGCAGCAGCGGGGGGACCTACGAGCAGTACTTC. The chain links TRBV5-1 to TRBJ2-7; 9 bases fit TRBD2. The CDR3 is 13 residues long. Germline V CDR1 and CDR2: SGHRS, YFSETQ. The V segment lost 4 bases and the J segment 2 bases; nucleotides outside the gene matches: 1.